This T cell receptor beta chain was documented in a study of blood T cell repertoires in COVID-19. Across the study: The samples span acute and convalescent COVID-19 from the United States, Italy and Spain. In each case, the material was cDNA or gDNA derived from T cells, B-cell-depleted T cells, or PBMCs.

This clone has just one count. Measured with immunoSEQ multiplex PCR; TCRdb has only the in-frame clones, and not every one. The sample yields approximately 82,000 clones, about 89% seen once. The cohort comprised adults aged 18 to 89 years residing in around 25 US areas. Germline CDR1 SGHRS, CDR2 YFSETQ. The trim removed 4 bases at V and 6 bases at J, leaving 4 bases unmatched. The CDR3 runs to 14 residues. Material for sequencing was PBMCs or T cells enriched from blood (not recorded which). The clonotype originates from a woman aged 50 to 65 with acute COVID-19. The V call is TRBV5-1, the J call TRBJ1-3; 10 bases are a match to TRBD1. Written as DNA, the CDR3 is TGCGCCAGCAGCCCGACAGGGGGCGAAAACACCATATATTTT. Translated, it gives CASSPTGGENTIYF.